This TCR beta chain is drawn from a study of cytomegalovirus exposure and HLA in healthy donors. About the research overall: A previous analysis identified about 110 million unique TCR beta sequences derived from 180 million or so T cells.

On this clone: Antigen: not known.

The study ran its PCR with 60 Vbeta and 13 Jbeta primers. TCRdb's table, derived via immunoSEQ multiplex PCR, lists solely in-frame clones and lacks some. The sample holds around 93,000 clones, 70% to 85% seen once. Study conclusions and caveats: Later work associated fewer than 20,000 TCR beta sequences with HLA alleles at 0.05 false discovery rate. In a later analysis, TCR beta V- and J-gene trimming was associated with a missense DCLRE1C variant.

The origin of this receptor is a man aged 45-60 years in good health and CMV-seronegative. The specimen sequenced was PBMCs.

Here the CDR3 reads CASSKDSSYEQYF. CDR3 DNA sequence: TGTGCCAGCAGTAAGGACAGTTCCTACGAGCAGTACTTC. The V gene is TRBV7-9, the J gene TRBJ2-7; possibly TRBD1 for D (6 bases). Between the trimmed V and J ends, which lost 6 bases and 1 base, there was a span of 10 bases. Germline CDR1 is SEHNR and CDR2 is FQNEAQ (reference sequence). The length of the CDR3 is 13 residues. The full variable domain, completed using reference TRBV7-9 and TRBJ2-7, is DTGVSQNPRHKITKRGQNVTFRCDPISEHNRLYWYRQTLGQGPEFLTYFQNEAQLEKSRLLSDRFSAERPKGSFSTLEIQRTEQGDSAMYLCASSKDSSYEQYFGPGTRLTVT.